This record looks at one T cell receptor (beta chain) sequence and its context. The data originate from a study of blood T cell repertoires in COVID-19. Study information: Some COVID-19 samples were acute and others convalescent; all came from the United States, Italy and Spain. T cells, B-cell-depleted T cells, or PBMCs provided the cDNA or gDNA that served as material.

Per the original methods: Reference gene primer amplification gave nucleated cell count estimates. The table came from immunoSEQ multiplex PCR; TCRdb's copy has only in-frame clones and leaves some out. The DNA gave D and trimming, while V, J and clone size come from that table. The repertoire holds some 120,000 clones, with approximately 82% as singletons. The junction had 1 base not matched to a gene; V was cut back by 4 bases and J by 0 bases. Germline CDR1 reads SGHRS; CDR2 reads YFSETQ. The CDR3 length is 14 residues. This sequence originates from a man aged 55 to 70 with acute or convalescent COVID-19. This chain joins TRBV5-1 and TRBJ2-7; 10 nucleotides align to TRBD1. Sequencing used peripheral blood. The CDR3 sequence: CASSRTGGSYEQYF. CDR3 bases: TGCGCCAGCAGCCGGACAGGGGGCTCCTACGAGCAGTACTTC.